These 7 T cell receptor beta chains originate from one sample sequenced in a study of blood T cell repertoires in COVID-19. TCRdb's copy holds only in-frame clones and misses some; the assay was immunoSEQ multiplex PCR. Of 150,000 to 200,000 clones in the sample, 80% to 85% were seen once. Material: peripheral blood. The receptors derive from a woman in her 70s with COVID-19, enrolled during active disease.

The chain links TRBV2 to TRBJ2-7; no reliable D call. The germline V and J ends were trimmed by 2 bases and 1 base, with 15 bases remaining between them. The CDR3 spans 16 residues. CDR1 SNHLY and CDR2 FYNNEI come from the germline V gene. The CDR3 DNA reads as TGTGCCAGCAGTGAATACCCGGCGGCCATATCCTACGAGCAGTACTTC. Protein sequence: CASSEYPAAISYEQYF.

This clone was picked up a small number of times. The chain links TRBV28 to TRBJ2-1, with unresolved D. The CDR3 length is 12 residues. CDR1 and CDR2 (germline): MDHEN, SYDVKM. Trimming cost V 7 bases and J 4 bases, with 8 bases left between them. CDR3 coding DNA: TGTGCCAGCACCTCACAATACAATGAGCAGTTCTTC. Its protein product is CASTSQYNEQFF.

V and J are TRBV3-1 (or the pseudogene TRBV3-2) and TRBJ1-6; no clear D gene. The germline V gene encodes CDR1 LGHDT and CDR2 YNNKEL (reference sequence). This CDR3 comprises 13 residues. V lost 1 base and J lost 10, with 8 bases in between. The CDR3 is CASSQGRNSPLHF. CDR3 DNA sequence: TGTGCCAGCAGCCAAGGGCGGAACTCACCCCTCCACTTT.

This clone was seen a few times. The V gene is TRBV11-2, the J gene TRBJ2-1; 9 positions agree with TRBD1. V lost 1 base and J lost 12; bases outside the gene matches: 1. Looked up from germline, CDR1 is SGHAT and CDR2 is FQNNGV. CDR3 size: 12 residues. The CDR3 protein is CASSLGTGVQFF. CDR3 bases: TGTGCCAGCAGCTTAGGGACAGGGGTGCAGTTCTTC.

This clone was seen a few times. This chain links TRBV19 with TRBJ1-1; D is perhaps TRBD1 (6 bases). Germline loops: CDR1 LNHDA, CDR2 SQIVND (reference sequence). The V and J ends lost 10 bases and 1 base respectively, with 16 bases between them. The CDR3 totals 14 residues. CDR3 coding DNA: TGTGCCACCTGGTCCGGGACAAAGAACACTGAAGCTTTCTTT. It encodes CATWSGTKNTEAFF.

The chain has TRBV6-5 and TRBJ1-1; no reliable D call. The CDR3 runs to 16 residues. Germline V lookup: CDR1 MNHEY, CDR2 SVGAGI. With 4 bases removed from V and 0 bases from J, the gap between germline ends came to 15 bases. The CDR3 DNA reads TGTGCCAGCAGTTGGATAGGAGGACGGTTGAACACTGAAGCTTTCTTT. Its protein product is CASSWIGGRLNTEAFF.

In DNA, the CDR3 is TGTGCCAGCAGCAAAAGGGGGACAGGGGCCTCTGGAAACACCATATATTTT. It translates to CASSKRGTGASGNTIYF. This chain joins TRBV21-1 and TRBJ1-3; the table's D call of TRBD1 was not tested on the DNA. TRBV21-1 is designated a pseudogene. This CDR3 contains 17 residues.